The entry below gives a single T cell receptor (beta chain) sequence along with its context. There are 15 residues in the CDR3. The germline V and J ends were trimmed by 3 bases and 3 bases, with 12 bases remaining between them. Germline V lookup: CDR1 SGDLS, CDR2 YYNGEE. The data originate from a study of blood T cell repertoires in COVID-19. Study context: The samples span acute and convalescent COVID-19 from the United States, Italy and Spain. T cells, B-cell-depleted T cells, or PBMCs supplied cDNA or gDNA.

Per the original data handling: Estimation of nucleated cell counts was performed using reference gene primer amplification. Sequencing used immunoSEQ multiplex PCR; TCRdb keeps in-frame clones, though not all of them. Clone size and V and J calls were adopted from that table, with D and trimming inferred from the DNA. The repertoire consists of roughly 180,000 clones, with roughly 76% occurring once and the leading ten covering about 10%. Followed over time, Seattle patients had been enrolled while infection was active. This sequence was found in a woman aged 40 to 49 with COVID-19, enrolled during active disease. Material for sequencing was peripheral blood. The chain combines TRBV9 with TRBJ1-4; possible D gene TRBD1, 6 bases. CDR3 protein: CASSARTAPNEKLFF. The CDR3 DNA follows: TGTGCCAGCAGCGCCAGGACAGCGCCTAATGAAAAACTGTTTTTT. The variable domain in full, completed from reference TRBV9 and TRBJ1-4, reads DSGVTQTPKHLITATGQRVTLRCSPRSGDLSVYWYQQSLDQGLQFLIQYYNGEERAKGNILERFSAQQFPDLHSELNLSSLELGDSALYFCASSARTAPNEKLFFGSGTQLSVL.